These T cell receptor beta chains were read from a single sample in a study of CD8 T cells in ankylosing spondylitis. From the 5' RACE reads, TCRdb called clonotypes with MiXCR, one entry per CDR3 protein. The repertoire includes hundreds of thousands of distinct CDR3 sequences, less than 25% of them detected once, and approximately 3.7% sits in the top ten. The source material was blood, either unsorted or a sorted T cell fraction (not recorded which). All receptors come from a female donor with ankylosing spondylitis or in good health (not recorded which). Each CDR3 is given with its conserved first and last residue. D genes are given only for firm matches. The size entry is marked missing in some rows and otherwise reads once, few, many or a size class.

TRBV20-1	TRBJ2-3	TRBD2	-	CSAIPLGLAGVADTQYF	TGCAGTGCTATCCCCTTAGGACTAGCGGGAGTCGCAGATACGCAGTATTTT
TRBV6-1	TRBJ2-1	-	-	CASSPPPSRGHNNEQFF	TGTGCCAGCAGTCCACCTCCATCCAGGGGCCATAACAATGAGCAGTTCTTC
TRBV20-1	TRBJ2-1	-	-	CSAPSLREIEQFF	TGCAGTGCCCCCAGTTTACGGGAGATTGAGCAGTTCTTC
TRBV6-5	TRBJ1-2	-	few	CASRGGARGYTF	TGTGCCAGCAGGGGGGGGGCGCGTGGCTACACCTTC
TRBV10-3	TRBJ2-7	-	few	CAISAGLSSYEQYF	TGTGCCATCAGCGCGGGACTTTCCTCCTACGAGCAGTACTTC
TRBV20-1	TRBJ2-1	-	many	CSASIDGTYNEQFF	TGCAGTGCTAGTATCGACGGGACCTACAATGAGCAGTTCTTC
TRBV6-5	TRBJ2-1	TRBD1	-	CASSYSGTGSYNEQFF	TGTGCCAGCAGTTACTCCGGGACAGGGTCCTACAATGAGCAGTTCTTC
TRBV7-2	TRBJ2-7	-	few	CASSSAGWDSYEQYF	TGTGCCAGCAGCTCGGCAGGGTGGGACTCCTACGAGCAGTACTTC
TRBV6-2/TRBV6-3	TRBJ2-1	-	many	CASSLKPSSYNEQFF	TGTGCCAGCAGCCTAAAGCCGAGCTCCTACAATGAGCAGTTCTTC
TRBV6-5	TRBJ2-7	-	-	CASSYSMGGTYEQYF	TGTGCCAGCAGTTACTCGATGGGCGGAACCTACGAGCAGTACTTC
TRBV6-2/TRBV6-3	TRBJ2-3	-	-	CASSYRRLGTDTQYF	TGTGCCAGCAGTTACCGCAGATTGGGGACAGATACGCAGTATTTT
TRBV7-3	TRBJ2-1	-	-	CASSLNAGGMSSYNEQFF	TGTGCCAGCAGCTTAAATGCTGGCGGGATGAGCTCCTACAATGAGCAGTTCTTC
TRBV18	TRBJ2-1	TRBD2	-	CASSPVSGAYNEQFF	TGTGCCAGCTCACCCGTAAGCGGGGCTTACAATGAGCAGTTCTTC
TRBV12-3/TRBV12-4	TRBJ1-5	TRBD1	many	CASSQQGRQPQHF	TGTGCCAGCAGCCAACAGGGGAGGCAGCCCCAGCATTTT
TRBV5-1	TRBJ1-1	-	-	CASSLGPENTEAFF	TGCGCCAGCAGCTTGGGGCCCGAGAACACTGAAGCTTTCTTT
TRBV29-1	TRBJ1-3	-	many	CSVLVGNTIYF	TGCAGCGTTCTCGTCGGAAACACCATATATTTT
TRBV12-3/TRBV12-4	TRBJ1-1	TRBD1	-	CASTLDRGRSEAFF	TGTGCCAGCACTTTGGACAGGGGGCGGTCCGAAGCTTTCTTT
TRBV2	TRBJ2-7	-	-	CASGRVNEQYF	TGTGCCAGCGGCAGGGTAAACGAGCAGTACTTC
TRBV5-5	TRBJ2-7	-	many	CASSPTAQLEQYF	TGTGCCAGCAGCCCTACCGCCCAGTTAGAGCAGTACTTC
TRBV2	TRBJ2-5	TRBD2	-	CASTRIAGGQETQYF	TGTGCCAGCACCCGGATAGCGGGGGGACAAGAGACCCAGTACTTC
TRBV19	TRBJ2-7	TRBD1	-	CASSITGGSSYEQYF	TGTGCCAGTAGTATCACAGGGGGGAGCTCCTACGAGCAGTACTTC
TRBV2	TRBJ2-1	-	-	CASSDVTSWTNSYNEQFF	TGTGCCAGCAGTGACGTTACGAGCTGGACCAACTCCTACAATGAGCAGTTCTTC
TRBV5-1	TRBJ2-5	TRBD2	few	CASSLTGTSGGQETQYF	TGCGCCAGCAGCCTCACCGGGACTAGCGGGGGCCAAGAGACCCAGTACTTC
TRBV3-1	TRBJ1-3	-	few	CASSQVAGLGNTIYF	TGTGCCAGCAGCCAAGTTGCGGGGCTTGGAAACACCATATATTTT
TRBV20-1	TRBJ2-7	-	many	CSARETGGGAYEQYF	TGCAGTGCTAGAGAAACAGGGGGGGGGGCCTACGAGCAGTACTTC
TRBV4-3	TRBJ2-1	TRBD2	many	CASSLWASGASSYNEQFF	TGCGCCAGCAGTCTCTGGGCTAGCGGGGCCAGCTCCTACAATGAGCAGTTCTTC
TRBV20-1	TRBJ1-2	-	-	CSAAGGTNYGYTF	TGCAGTGCTGCCGGGGGAACTAACTATGGCTACACCTTC
TRBV6-6	TRBJ2-5	TRBD1	few	CASSYSTGTEMRYF	TGTGCCAGCAGTTACTCAACCGGGACAGAGATGCGGTACTTC
TRBV27	TRBJ2-3	-	-	CASSSLGAVTDTQYF	TGTGCCAGCAGTTCCCTTGGGGCCGTCACAGATACGCAGTATTTT
TRBV12-3/TRBV12-4	TRBJ2-1	TRBD2	-	CASRPLAGGPNNEQFF	TGTGCCAGCAGACCGTTAGCGGGAGGGCCGAACAATGAGCAGTTCTTC
TRBV12-3/TRBV12-4	TRBJ1-2	TRBD1	-	CASSLVGGGFGYTF	TGTGCCAGCAGTTTAGTAGGGGGCGGTTTTGGCTACACCTTC
TRBV20-1	TRBJ2-6	-	-	CSASSVQGANVLTF	TGCAGTGCTAGCAGCGTCCAAGGGGCCAACGTCCTGACTTTC
TRBV12-3/TRBV12-4	TRBJ2-1	-	few	CASSFGVGGTGSNEQFF	TGTGCCAGCAGTTTTGGAGTAGGCGGGACGGGCTCCAATGAGCAGTTCTTC
TRBV4-3	TRBJ2-1	-	few	CASSQALVGEQFF	TGCGCCAGCAGCCAAGCCTTAGTGGGTGAGCAGTTCTTC
TRBV7-2	TRBJ2-3	-	-	CASSFSLRGTDTQYF	TGTGCCAGCAGTTTTAGTTTGAGGGGCACAGATACGCAGTATTTT
TRBV2	TRBJ1-3	-	-	CASSEALRGSSGNTIYF	TGTGCCAGCAGTGAAGCGCTTCGAGGTTCTAGTGGAAACACCATATATTTT
TRBV9	TRBJ2-1	TRBD2	-	CASSVGLWREGSYNEQFF	TGTGCCAGCAGCGTAGGGCTTTGGCGGGAGGGTTCCTACAATGAGCAGTTCTTC
TRBV12-3/TRBV12-4	TRBJ2-2	-	few	CASSFGHPNTGELFF	TGTGCCAGCAGTTTTGGACACCCGAACACCGGGGAGCTGTTTTTT
TRBV6-2/TRBV6-3	TRBJ1-1	-	-	CASSRDRSAEAFF	TGTGCCAGCAGTCGGGACCGATCGGCCGAAGCTTTCTTT
TRBV7-9	TRBJ1-2	-	few	CASSPPERVGGYTF	TGTGCCAGCAGCCCGCCCGAGAGGGTAGGTGGCTACACCTTC
TRBV25-1	TRBJ2-1	TRBD2	-	CASSDLGLAGFNEQFF	TGTGCCAGCAGTGACCTCGGACTAGCCGGATTCAATGAGCAGTTCTTC
TRBV5-1	TRBJ2-1	TRBD1	many	CASSDTGDIIF	TGCGCCAGCAGCGATACAGGGGACATCATCTTC
TRBV11-3	TRBJ2-5	-	-	CASSFGRGETQYF	TGTGCCAGCAGCTTCGGCCGAGGAGAGACCCAGTACTTC
TRBV4-3	TRBJ1-3	-	-	CASSQRGSSGNTIYF	TGCGCCAGCAGCCAACGGGGAAGCTCTGGAAACACCATATATTTT
TRBV20-1	TRBJ2-3	TRBD2	many	CSAGLAGGPDTQYF	TGCAGTGCAGGACTAGCGGGAGGGCCAGATACGCAGTATTTT
TRBV7-9	TRBJ1-4	-	few	CASSSPGRGEKLFF	TGTGCCAGCAGCTCACCCGGAAGAGGTGAAAAACTGTTTTTT
TRBV20-1	TRBJ2-1	TRBD2	-	CSARFASGSNEQFF	TGCAGTGCTAGATTCGCTAGCGGGAGCAATGAGCAGTTCTTC
TRBV10-1	TRBJ2-2	-	many	CASSDRGSDTGELFF	TGCGCCAGCAGTGATAGGGGTTCTGACACCGGGGAGCTGTTTTTT
TRBV12-3/TRBV12-4	TRBJ1-5	-	-	CASSFAGNNQPQHF	TGTGCCAGCAGTTTTGCGGGCAACAATCAGCCCCAGCATTTT
TRBV15	TRBJ2-7	TRBD1	-	CATSVEPGQSSYEQYF	TGTGCCACCAGCGTTGAGCCGGGACAGAGCTCCTACGAGCAGTACTTC
TRBV4-3	TRBJ2-2	TRBD2	-	CASSLRLAGGGNTGELFF	TGCGCCAGCAGCTTACGGCTAGCGGGAGGAGGGAACACCGGGGAGCTGTTTTTT
TRBV20-1	TRBJ2-7	TRBD2	-	CSASGLAGGFRPADQYF	TGCAGTGCTAGTGGTCTAGCGGGAGGGTTCCGTCCGGCGGACCAGTACTTC
TRBV4-3	TRBJ2-3	-	-	CASSQDPPGSTTDTQYF	TGCGCCAGCAGCCAAGATCCCCCGGGTAGCACCACAGATACGCAGTATTTT
TRBV7-2	TRBJ2-5	TRBD2	-	CASSLGLAGGGETQYF	TGTGCCAGCAGCTTAGGACTAGCGGGAGGGGGAGAGACCCAGTACTTC
TRBV24-1	TRBJ2-3	-	few	CATSDSTGHSTDTQYF	TGTGCCACCAGTGACTCCACAGGACATAGCACAGATACGCAGTATTTT